The rows below give T cell receptor beta chains drawn from one sample of a study of cytomegalovirus exposure and HLA in healthy donors. The table came from immunoSEQ multiplex PCR; TCRdb's copy has only in-frame clones and leaves some out. The sample lists 200,000 to 250,000 clones; about 89% were seen once. The sample consisted of PBMCs. These receptors all stem from a woman under 30 in good health and CMV-seronegative. CDR3s include the opening cysteine and the closing phenylalanine or tryptophan. The D gene is left open where the match is weak. Clone size, where shown, is once, few, many, or a class for clones that have expanded.

. TRBJ1-4 . TRBV6-6 TGTGCCAGCAGTTACGGCAGACTTAATGAAAAACTGTTTTTT CASSYGRLNEKLFF
. TRBJ1-4 . TRBV18 TGTGCCAGCTCTTCCGACAGGTCCGGTCTAGCCGCAAAACTGTTTTTT CASSSDRSGLAAKLFF
. TRBJ2-3 TRBD2 TRBV7-6 TGTGCCAGCAGGTTAGCGGGGGGAGGCACAGATACGCAGTATTTT CASRLAGGGTDTQYF
. TRBJ1-5 . TRBV6-6 TGTGCCAGCAGTTACCATTCACAGGGTGGGGGTCAGCCCCAGCATTTT CASSYHSQGGGQPQHF
few TRBJ1-6 . TRBV6-5 TGTGCCAGCAGTTACAGGCCCGTGTGGGGCACACCCCTCCACTTT CASSYRPVWGTPLHF
. TRBJ2-5 TRBD1 TRBV4-1 TGCGCCAGCAGCCTTGGGGCAGGGGGCATGGAGACCCAGTACTTC CASSLGAGGMETQYF
. TRBJ1-2 TRBD1 TRBV5-1 TGCGCCAGCAGCTGGGACAGGGGGCGCGGCTATGGCTACACCTTC CASSWDRGRGYGYTF
. TRBJ1-1 . TRBV6-1 TGTGCCAGCAGGAGGCAGGGTGACGCTTTCTTT CASRRQGDAFF
. TRBJ1-1 . TRBV5-4 TGTGCCAGCAGCTTGGTAAGGGGTTCCACTGAAGCTTTCTTT CASSLVRGSTEAFF
once TRBJ2-6 . TRBV6-5 TGTGCCAGCAGCTCCTATCGGGTCCTGACTTTC CASSSYRVLTF
. TRBJ2-3 TRBD2 TRBV9 TGTGCCAGCAGCGTAAGGGGGACTAGCGGGAGAAAGACAGATACGCAGTATTTT CASSVRGTSGRKTDTQYF
once TRBJ2-7 . TRBV11-2 TGTGCCAGCAGCTTCGGGGTCTACGAGCAGTACTTC CASSFGVYEQYF
. TRBJ2-4 TRBD2 TRBV10-3 TGTGCCATCAGTGCCCGGACTAGCGGTCAGGGAGACATTCAGTACTTC CAISARTSGQGDIQYF
once TRBJ2-7 . TRBV11-2 TGTGCCAGCAGCTTAGGAGGGGGCTACGAGCAGTACTTC CASSLGGGYEQYF
. TRBJ2-2 . TRBV27 TGTGCCAGCAGTTTATCGCCCGGGTTTTCCGGGGAGCTGTTTTTT CASSLSPGFSGELFF
. TRBJ1-2 . TRBV27 TGTGCCAGCAGTTTAGGCGCAGGAGCGGGCTATGGCTACACCTTC CASSLGAGAGYGYTF
. TRBJ1-2 . TRBV27 TGTGCCAGCGGAATATCCGGGTATGGCTACACCTTC CASGISGYGYTF
few TRBJ2-7 . TRBV7-9 TGTTCCAGCAGCTTACCAGGGAAGGATGCGGACTTC CSSSLPGKDADF
. TRBJ2-1 . TRBV30 TGTGCCTGGAGTGCGCCTGACCGGAGGAATGAGCAGTTCTTC CAWSAPDRRNEQFF
. TRBJ2-7 . TRBV6-4 TGTGCCAGCAGTGACGACAGAACCTACGAGCAGTACTTC CASSDDRTYEQYF
. TRBJ2-7 TRBD2 TRBV6-6 TGTGCCAGCAGGGCGCGGGGGGGGAACGAGCAGTACTTC CASRARGGNEQYF
. TRBJ1-2 . TRBV7-9 TGTGCCAGCAGCGCTCGCCGTCCGGGTACCTATGGCTACACCTTC CASSARRPGTYGYTF
. TRBJ2-3 . TRBV2 TGTGCCAGCAGTGAAGCGCTACGGGGGGCTGGGGTCACAGATACGCAGTATTTT CASSEALRGAGVTDTQYF
few TRBJ2-1 TRBD2 TRBV7-2 TGTGCCAGCAGCTTCCCCTACGGGGGAGGGCCGCAGAATGAGCAGTTCTTC CASSFPYGGGPQNEQFF
. TRBJ1-5 TRBD1 TRBV5-1 TGCGCCAGCAGCTGGGGGACAGGGAACAATCAGCCCCAGCATTTT CASSWGTGNNQPQHF
. TRBJ2-3 TRBD1 TRBV5-1 TGCGCCAGCAGCCGCAGACAGGGGGGGGATACGCAGTATTTT CASSRRQGGDTQYF
. TRBJ2-1 . TRBV5-6 TGTGCCAGCAGCTTGTTCGATGAGCAGTTCTTC CASSLFDEQFF
. TRBJ1-1 . TRBV6-5 TGTGCCAGCAGTTCTCGGGGGAGAGGAACTGAAGCTTTCTTT CASSSRGRGTEAFF